The entry that follows covers one TCR beta chain sequence. The data were obtained in a study of OX40 agonist ivuxolimab in advanced cancers. The germline V gene encodes CDR1 GTSNPN and CDR2 SVGIG (reference sequence). The CDR3 totals 11 residues. Trimming removed 0 bases from V and 3 bases from J, with 3 bases in between. The repertoire was sequenced with immunoSEQ multiplex PCR; TCRdb's copy has only in-frame clones and lacks some. The sample carries 80,000 to 100,000 clones, roughly 90% recorded once. The clonotype was recovered from an adult with an advanced solid tumor such as melanoma, head and neck, liver or kidney cancer. The chain combines TRBV30 with TRBJ2-7; no firm D call. The sequences come from CD4+ or CD8+ T cells sorted from blood, collected in a trial of the OX40 agonist ivuxolimab. CDR3 bases: TGTGCCTGGAGTGTCGTCTACGAGCAGTACTTC. Translated: CAWSVVYEQYF. Complete variable domain (other parts from reference TRBV30 and TRBJ2-7): SQTIHQWPATLVQPVGSPLSLECTVEGTSNPNLYWYRQAAGRGLQLLFYSVGIGQISSEVPQNLSASRPQDRQFILSSKKLLLSDSGFYLCAWSVVYEQYFGPGTRLTVT.